Presented here are 20 T cell receptor beta chains from one specimen sequenced in a study of identical twins (dated by TCRdb to between 2015 and 2016). The library was generated by 5' RACE. The reads were generated on an Illumina HiSeq 2000. In TCRdb, the public reads were trimmed at Q25 with fastp and aligned with MiXCR, with productive beta chains retained. Identical CDR3 protein sequences are pooled into one entry, listed with their most common genes and DNA. Here the sample has approximately 220,000 distinct CDR3 sequences; around 6.9% occur a single time. Less than 2% of the sample is taken by the ten largest. These sequences were also reported in another study, on yellow fever vaccine responses in identical twins.

The sequencing input was memory (CD45RO+) T cells sorted from blood. What this sample's cell subset or site label stands for: CD45RO+ enriched T cells. Every receptor here comes from a woman between 18 and 29 years old in good health.

This clonotype was seen a few times. V usage is TRBV5-1 and J usage is TRBJ2-7, with 8 bases that match TRBD1. Trimming cost V 3 bases and J 2 bases; bases outside gene matches: 4. The CDR3 totals 14 residues. The germline CDR1 and CDR2 sequences are SGHRS and YFSETQ. The DNA of the CDR3 is TGCGCCAGCAGCTGGGGACAGGCAACCTACGAGCAGTACTTC. It codes for CASSWGQATYEQYF. Filled out from reference TRBV5-1 and TRBJ2-7, the complete variable domain reads KAGVTQTPRYLIKTRGQQVTLSCSPISGHRSVSWYQQTPGQGLQFLFEYFSETQRNKGNFPGRFSGRQFSNSRSEMNVSTLELGDSALYLCASSWGQATYEQYFGPGTRLTVT.

This clonotype was counted at least ten times. The chain links TRBV6-2 or TRBV6-3 to TRBJ2-2; D uncertain. V was cut by 5 bases and J by 6 bases, with 7 bases left in between. This CDR3 spans 12 amino acids. Germline CDR1 is MNHEY and CDR2 is SVGEGT. CDR3 amino acids: CASSVGSGELFF. The CDR3 DNA follows: TGTGCCAGCAGTGTTGGATCCGGGGAGCTGTTTTTT.

The sample holds a few counts of this clonotype. V gene TRBV7-8 combines with J gene TRBJ2-7, with D tentatively TRBD2 (5 bases). The germline V and J ends were trimmed by 2 bases and 1 base, with 12 bases remaining between them. The CDR3 spans 15 residues. Germline V gene lookup returns CDR1 SGHVS and CDR2 FQNEAQ. The CDR3 loop reads CASSLMRAASYEQYF. The CDR3 nucleotides read TGTGCCAGCAGCTTAATGAGGGCGGCATCCTACGAGCAGTACTTC.

V and J are TRBV4-1 and TRBJ2-3; 11 nucleotides match TRBD2. CDR1 is MGHRA and CDR2 is YSYEKL in the germline V gene. V was pared by 3 bases and J by 6 bases, with 14 bases of the junction left unmatched. CDR3 length equals 18 residues. In DNA, the CDR3 is TGCGCCAGCAGCCAGTTTACTAGCGGGAGAAACACATTGGATACGCAGTATTTT. This encodes CASSQFTSGRNTLDTQYF.

About this clonotype itself: One base away lies a much larger clone, so this may be a sequencing read error. The J gene is TRBJ2-3, the V gene TRBV6-2 or TRBV6-3; D is undetermined. CDR3 length: 16 residues. Trimming stripped 5 bases from V and 2 bases from J, with 17 bases between. CDR1 and CDR2 (germline): MNHEY, SVGEGT. The CDR3 DNA reads as TGTGCCAGCAGTACACTGCCGGTCAGCTACACAGATACGCAGTATTTT. Protein: CASSTLPVSYTDTQYF.

This clonotype came up many times. The J gene is TRBJ2-3, the V gene TRBV28; a possible D gene is TRBD1 (6 bases). This CDR3 is built from 16 residues. The germline gives CDR1 MDHEN, CDR2 SYDVKM. V was clipped by 3 bases and J by 4 bases, with 17 bases between them. CDR3 in amino acids: CASSFRGLGKADTQYF. The CDR3 region has the DNA TGTGCCAGCAGTTTTAGGGGGTTGGGCAAGGCAGATACGCAGTATTTT.

The chain couples TRBV25-1 to TRBJ2-2, with TRBD2 identical over 11 bases. V was pared by 8 bases and J by 5 bases, with 13 bases of the junction left unmatched. Germline CDR1 and CDR2: MGHDK and SYGVNS. The CDR3 contains 17 residues. The CDR3 reads CASSESSGRAWTGELFF. CDR3 sequence (DNA): TGTGCCAGCTCCGAGAGTAGCGGGAGGGCCTGGACCGGGGAGCTGTTTTTT.

This clonotype was counted many times. The chain employs TRBV20-1 and TRBJ2-3; 8 positions agree with TRBD2. CDR3 length: 15 amino acids. Germline assignment: CDR1 DFQATT and CDR2 SNEGSKA (reference sequence). V lost 3 bases to trimming and J lost 4 bases; unmatched junction nucleotides: 9. The CDR3 DNA reads TGCAGTGCTAGCGGGGGGGTTCGTGGGCCAGATACGCAGTATTTT. This translates into CSASGGVRGPDTQYF.

In this sample, this clonotype turned up a few times. The gene calls are TRBV5-8 and TRBJ2-6; D remains ambiguous. Germline lookup yields CDR1 SGHTS and CDR2 YDEGEE. With 0 bases removed from V and 5 bases from J, the gap between germline ends came to 12 bases. The CDR3 spans 16 residues. The CDR3 nucleotides read TGTGCCAGCAGCTTGGCGGGCGAGTACTGGGCCAACGTCCTGACTTTC. Translated: CASSLAGEYWANVLTF.

This chain connects TRBV7-3 to TRBJ2-5, with D perhaps matching TRBD2 (6 bases). Trimming took 2 bases from V and 3 from J, leaving 10 bases between them. This CDR3 has 14 residues. The V gene's germline CDR1 is SGHTA and CDR2 FQGTGA. The CDR3 coding sequence is TGTGCCAGCAGCTTATACGGCGGGGAAGAGACCCAGTACTTC. Protein sequence: CASSLYGGEETQYF.

This clonotype has ten or more counts. This sequence joins TRBV4-2 and TRBJ2-5, with 12 bases identical to TRBD2. Trimming cost V 1 base and J 5 bases; bases outside gene matches: 5. CDR3 size: 16 residues. Germline loops: CDR1 LGHNA, CDR2 YNFKEQ. DNA for the CDR3: TGTGCCAGCAGCCAAGTTGCTAGCGGGAGGGTGGAGACCCAGTACTTC. Translation gives CASSQVASGRVETQYF.

This clonotype turned up a few times. The chain combines TRBV28 with TRBJ2-7; D remains ambiguous. The CDR3 contains 15 residues. The germline V gene has CDR1 MDHEN and CDR2 SYDVKM. V gave up 3 bases and J gave up 2 bases, with 14 bases separating them. In DNA form, the CDR3 reads TGTGCCAGCAGTTTGAGCCCGCTAGGAACCTACGAGCAGTACTTC. This translates into CASSLSPLGTYEQYF.

The chain links TRBV10-1 to TRBJ2-4; D might be TRBD1 or TRBD2, each matching 6 bases. Germline V lookup: CDR1 WNHNN, CDR2 SYGVQD (reference sequence). V was pared by 0 bases and J by 2 bases, with 11 bases between. The CDR3 runs 16 residues. The CDR3 region is CASSESSGGPKNIQYF. The CDR3 DNA reads as TGCGCCAGCAGTGAGTCGTCTGGGGGGCCCAAAAACATTCAGTACTTC.

This clonotype was found many times. This chain links TRBV20-1 with TRBJ1-5; unclear D gene. The CDR3 runs 15 residues. V lost 7 bases and J lost 0, with 16 bases in between. Looked up from germline, CDR1 is DFQATT and CDR2 is SNEGSKA (reference sequence). The CDR3: CSGVGRATSNQPQHF. The CDR3 nucleotides are TGCAGTGGAGTGGGGAGGGCGACTAGCAATCAGCCCCAGCATTTT.

At least ten counts were recorded for this clonotype. V gene TRBV7-8 combines with J gene TRBJ1-5; D uncertain. Germline loops: CDR1 SGHVS, CDR2 FQNEAQ. V dropped 2 bases and J dropped 2 bases, with 10 bases sitting between them. The CDR3 loop spans 15 amino acids. CDR3 coding DNA: TGTGCCAGCAGCTTACTAGCGGCAGGCAATCAGCCCCAGCATTTT. It is translated as CASSLLAAGNQPQHF.

This clonotype has at least ten counts. The chain recombines TRBV4-2 with TRBJ2-1, with 11 bases matching TRBD2. CDR3 length: 16 residues. The germline gives CDR1 LGHNA, CDR2 YNFKEQ. Trimming cost V 4 bases and J 3 bases; bases outside gene matches: 5. The CDR3 DNA is TGTGCCAGCAGCCGAGCACTAGCGGGGGACTACAATGAGCAGTTCTTC. Protein sequence: CASSRALAGDYNEQFF.

This clonotype was observed a few times. This sequence joins TRBV20-1 and TRBJ1-2; D gene uncertain. V lost 3 bases to trimming and J lost 4 bases, with 9 bases between them. The length of the CDR3 is 12 residues. From germline, CDR1 is DFQATT and CDR2 SNEGSKA (reference sequence). The chain's CDR3 is CSASAVSYGYTF. In nucleotides, the CDR3 is TGCAGTGCTAGTGCCGTTTCCTATGGCTACACCTTC.

In this sample, this clonotype turned up many times. CDR3 bases: TGTGCCAGCAGCTTTACCCTAGCTACTGGCACAGATACGCAGTATTTT. Translated, it gives CASSFTLATGTDTQYF. The chain links TRBV7-9 to TRBJ2-3, with D possibly being TRBD2 (5 bases). Germline CDR1 and CDR2: SEHNR and FQNEAQ (reference sequence). This CDR3 spans 16 amino acids. The ends were cut back, 3 bases at V and 1 base at J, with 14 bases in the middle.

This clonotype was counted at least ten times. The chain recombines TRBV6-4 with TRBJ2-3, with 7 nucleotides matching TRBD2. This CDR3 contains 15 residues. Unmatched junction bases numbered 7, after V lost 6 bases and J lost 1 base. Germline V gene sequence: CDR1 MRHNA, CDR2 SNTAGT. The CDR3: CASSATTSGTDTQYF. The CDR3 region has the DNA TGTGCCAGCAGCGCGACAACTAGCGGCACAGATACGCAGTATTTT.

This clonotype was detected many times. The chain recombines TRBV7-2 with TRBJ2-7; D is ambiguous. The CDR3 totals 12 residues. V was shortened by 4 bases and J by 4 bases, with 8 bases between the two germline ends. In germline, CDR1 is SGHTA, CDR2 FQGNSA. In nucleotides, the CDR3 is TGTGCCAGCAGCTCAGACGGTTACGAGCAGTACTTC. It codes for CASSSDGYEQYF.